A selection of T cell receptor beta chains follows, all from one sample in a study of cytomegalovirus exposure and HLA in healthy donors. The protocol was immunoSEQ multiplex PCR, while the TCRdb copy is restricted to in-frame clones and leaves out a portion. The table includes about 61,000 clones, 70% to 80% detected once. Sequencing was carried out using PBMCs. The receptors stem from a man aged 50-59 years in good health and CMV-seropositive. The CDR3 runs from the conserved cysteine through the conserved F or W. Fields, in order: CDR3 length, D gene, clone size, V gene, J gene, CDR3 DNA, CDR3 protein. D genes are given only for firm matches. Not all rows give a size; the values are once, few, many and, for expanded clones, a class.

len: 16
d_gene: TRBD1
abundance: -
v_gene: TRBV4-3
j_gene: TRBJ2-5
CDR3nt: TGCGCCAGCAGCCCGTCTTGGGACAGGGGATTGGAGACCCAGTACTTC
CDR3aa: CASSPSWDRGLETQYF

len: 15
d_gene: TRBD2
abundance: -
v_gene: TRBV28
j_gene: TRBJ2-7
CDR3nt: TGTGCCAGCAGTTCACCGGGACTAGCGGGAGTCCAGCAGTACTTC
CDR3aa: CASSSPGLAGVQQYF

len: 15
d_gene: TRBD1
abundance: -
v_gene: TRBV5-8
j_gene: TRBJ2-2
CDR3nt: TGTACGGGACAGGGCCGCGTTCGGAACACCGGGGAGCTGTTTTTT
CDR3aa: CTGQGRVRNTGELFF

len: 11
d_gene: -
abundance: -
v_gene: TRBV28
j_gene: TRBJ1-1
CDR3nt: TGTGCCAGCAGTTTACCTGAGAGAGCTTTCTTT
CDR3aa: CASSLPERAFF

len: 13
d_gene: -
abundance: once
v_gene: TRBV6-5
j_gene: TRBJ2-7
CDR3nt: TGTGCCAGCAGTTACGGTCCGTTAGCCGAGCAGTACTTC
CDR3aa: CASSYGPLAEQYF

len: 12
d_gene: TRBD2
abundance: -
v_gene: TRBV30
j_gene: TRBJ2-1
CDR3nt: TGTGCCTGGAGTGCGCTAGCGGGTGAGCAGTTCTTC
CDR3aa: CAWSALAGEQFF

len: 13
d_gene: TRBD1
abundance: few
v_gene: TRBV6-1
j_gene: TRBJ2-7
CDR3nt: TGTGCCATTTCGGACAGGGAGAATAACGAGCAGTACTTC
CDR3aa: CAISDRENNEQYF

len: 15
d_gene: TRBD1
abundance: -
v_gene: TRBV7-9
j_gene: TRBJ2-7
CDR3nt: TGTGCCAGCAGCCCTCGGGACAGCGAACACTACGAGCAGTACTTC
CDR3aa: CASSPRDSEHYEQYF

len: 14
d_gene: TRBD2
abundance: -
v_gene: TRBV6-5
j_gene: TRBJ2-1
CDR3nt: TGTGCCAGCAGGGAGGCTAGCGGATCCAATGAGCAGTTCTTC
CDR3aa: CASREASGSNEQFF

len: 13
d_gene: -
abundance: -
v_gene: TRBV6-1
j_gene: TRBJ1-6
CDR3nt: TGTGCCAGCAGTGACAGGGTCGGTTCACCCCTCCACTTT
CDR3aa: CASSDRVGSPLHF

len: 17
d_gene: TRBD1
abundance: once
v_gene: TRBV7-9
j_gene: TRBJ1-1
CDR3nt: TGTGCCAGCAGCTTTTCAGGGACAGGGGGCGCGGACACTGAAGCTTTCTTT
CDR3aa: CASSFSGTGGADTEAFF

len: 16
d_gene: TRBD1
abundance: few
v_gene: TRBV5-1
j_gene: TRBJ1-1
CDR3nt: TGCGCCAGCAGCCACGACAGGGGGGGTGGGAACACTGAAGCTTTCTTT
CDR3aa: CASSHDRGGGNTEAFF

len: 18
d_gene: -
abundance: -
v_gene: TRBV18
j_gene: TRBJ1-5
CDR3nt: TGTGCCAGCTCACCGTCGGGCCCGACCCCCAGGGGCAATCAGCCCCAGCATTTT
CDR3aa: CASSPSGPTPRGNQPQHF

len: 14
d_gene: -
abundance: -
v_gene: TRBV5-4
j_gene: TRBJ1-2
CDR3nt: TGTGCCAGCAGCGGCGGGGGGGCGGGAGGAGGCTACACCTTC
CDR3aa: CASSGGGAGGGYTF

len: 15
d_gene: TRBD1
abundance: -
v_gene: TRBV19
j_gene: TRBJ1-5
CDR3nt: TGTGCCAGTAGTGAGGGACAGACGAACAATCAGCCCCAGCATTTT
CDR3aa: CASSEGQTNNQPQHF

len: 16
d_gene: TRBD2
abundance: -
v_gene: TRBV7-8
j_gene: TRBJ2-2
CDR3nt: TGTGCCAGCAGCGCCTCTAGCGGGAGGGCGGCCGGGGAGCTGTTTTTT
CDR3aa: CASSASSGRAAGELFF

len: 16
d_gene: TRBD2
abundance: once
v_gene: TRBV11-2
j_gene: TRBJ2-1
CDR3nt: TGTGCCAGCTCACACCCCGGGACTAGCGTGAACAATGAGCAGTTCTTC
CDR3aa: CASSHPGTSVNNEQFF

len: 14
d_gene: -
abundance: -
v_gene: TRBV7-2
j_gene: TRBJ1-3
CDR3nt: TGTGCCAGCAGCTTAGGTCCTTCTGGAAACACCATATATTTT
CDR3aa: CASSLGPSGNTIYF

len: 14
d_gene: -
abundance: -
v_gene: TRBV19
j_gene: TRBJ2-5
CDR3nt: TGTGCCAGCCAGGATCTTGGCAGAGAAGAGACCCAGTACTTC
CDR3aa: CASQDLGREETQYF

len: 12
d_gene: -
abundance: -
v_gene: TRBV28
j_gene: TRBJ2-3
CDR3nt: TGTGCCAGCGTATCTAGCACAGATACGCAGTATTTT
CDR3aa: CASVSSTDTQYF

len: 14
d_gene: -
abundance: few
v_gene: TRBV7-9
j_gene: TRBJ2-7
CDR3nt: TGTGCCAGCAGCTCAGACAGTCAGGCCTACGAGCAGTACTTC
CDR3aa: CASSSDSQAYEQYF

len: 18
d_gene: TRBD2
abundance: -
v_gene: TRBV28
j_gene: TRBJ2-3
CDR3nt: TGTGCCAGCAGTTTATATGGGGGAGGGACTAGGCCGACAGATACGCAGTATTTT
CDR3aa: CASSLYGGGTRPTDTQYF

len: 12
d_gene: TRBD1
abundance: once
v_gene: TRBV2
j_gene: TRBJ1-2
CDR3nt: TGTGCCAGCGACAGGACAGGGAATGGCTACACCTTC
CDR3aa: CASDRTGNGYTF

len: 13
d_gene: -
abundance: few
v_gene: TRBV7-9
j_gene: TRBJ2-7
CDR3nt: TGTGCCAGCAGCTCAAAGGGGACCTACGAGCAGTACTTC
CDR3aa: CASSSKGTYEQYF

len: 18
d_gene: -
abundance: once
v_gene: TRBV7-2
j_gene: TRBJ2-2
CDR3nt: TGTGCCAGCAGCTCATTAGCCCGGCAGTCTCGGGAGACCGGGGAGCTGTTTTTT
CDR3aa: CASSSLARQSRETGELFF

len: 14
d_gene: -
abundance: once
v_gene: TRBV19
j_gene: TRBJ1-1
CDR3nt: TGTGCCAGTAGACGACAGGTGACCGGGGGGAAAGCTTTCTTT
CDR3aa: CASRRQVTGGKAFF

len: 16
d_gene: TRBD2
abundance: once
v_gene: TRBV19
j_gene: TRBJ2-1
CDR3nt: TGTGCCAGTAGTCCGTGGACTAGCGGGGGGGGGCATGAGCAGTTCTTC
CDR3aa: CASSPWTSGGGHEQFF

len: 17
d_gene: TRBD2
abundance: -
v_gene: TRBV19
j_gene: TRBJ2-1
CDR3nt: TGTGCCAGTAGTCCCCACATGCTAGCGGGAGGATCGAATGAGCAGTTCTTC
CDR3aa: CASSPHMLAGGSNEQFF

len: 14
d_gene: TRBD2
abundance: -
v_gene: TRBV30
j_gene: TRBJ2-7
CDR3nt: TGTGCCTGGAATAAGGGTAGCGGGGGATACGAGCAGTACTTC
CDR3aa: CAWNKGSGGYEQYF

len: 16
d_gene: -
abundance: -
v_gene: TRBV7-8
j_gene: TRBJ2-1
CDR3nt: TGTGCCAGCAGCCCCCTGCGGGCGCTGTCCTACAATGAGCAGTTCTTC
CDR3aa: CASSPLRALSYNEQFF

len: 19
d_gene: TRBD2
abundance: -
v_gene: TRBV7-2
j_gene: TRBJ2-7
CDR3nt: TGTGCCAGCAGCTTGGCGGCCGGGACTAGCGGGGGGATTCGCTACGAGCAGTACTTC
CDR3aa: CASSLAAGTSGGIRYEQYF

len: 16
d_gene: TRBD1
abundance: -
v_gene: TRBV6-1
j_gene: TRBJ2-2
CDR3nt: TGTGCCAGCAGTGAAGGGGGGACAGGGAACACCGGGGAGCTGTTTTTT
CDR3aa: CASSEGGTGNTGELFF

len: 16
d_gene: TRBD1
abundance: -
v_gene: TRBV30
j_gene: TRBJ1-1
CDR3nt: TGTGCCTGGAGCCCCCGACAGGGAACTCGGAACACTGAAGCTTTCTTT
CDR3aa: CAWSPRQGTRNTEAFF

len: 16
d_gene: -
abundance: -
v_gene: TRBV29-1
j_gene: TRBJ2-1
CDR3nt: TGCAGCGGACTGTACCCGGGGACGGGGGCCTACAATGAGCAGTTCTTC
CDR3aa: CSGLYPGTGAYNEQFF

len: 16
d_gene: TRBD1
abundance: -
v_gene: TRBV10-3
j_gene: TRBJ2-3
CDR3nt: TGTGCCATCAGTGACCCCGGACAGGGGAGCACAGATACGCAGTATTTT
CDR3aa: CAISDPGQGSTDTQYF